The clone carrying this TCR beta chain was seen at least ten times. Read sequence stops 3 residues before the CDR3 end, and the germline J gene provides the missing end. Sequencing used immunoSEQ multiplex PCR; TCRdb keeps in-frame clones, though not all of them. The table lists tens of thousands of clones, no singletons, with approximately 3% in the top ten. The sample belongs to a study of T cell clonality in common variable immunodeficiency. The CDR3 contains 14 residues. Unmatched junction bases numbered 6, after V lost 7 bases and J lost 4 bases. CDR1 is LNHDA, CDR2 SQIVND, per germline (reference sequence).

The receptor was isolated from a person between 18 and 75 years old in good health. Material for sequencing was peripheral blood mononuclear cells. The chain carries TRBV19 and TRBJ2-1, with 8 bases that match TRBD1. The DNA read from the CDR3 is TGTGCCAGTACGTTCAGGGGGCGATACAATGAG. It specifies CASTFRGRYNE. The full-length CDR3 reads as CASTFRGRYNEQFF.